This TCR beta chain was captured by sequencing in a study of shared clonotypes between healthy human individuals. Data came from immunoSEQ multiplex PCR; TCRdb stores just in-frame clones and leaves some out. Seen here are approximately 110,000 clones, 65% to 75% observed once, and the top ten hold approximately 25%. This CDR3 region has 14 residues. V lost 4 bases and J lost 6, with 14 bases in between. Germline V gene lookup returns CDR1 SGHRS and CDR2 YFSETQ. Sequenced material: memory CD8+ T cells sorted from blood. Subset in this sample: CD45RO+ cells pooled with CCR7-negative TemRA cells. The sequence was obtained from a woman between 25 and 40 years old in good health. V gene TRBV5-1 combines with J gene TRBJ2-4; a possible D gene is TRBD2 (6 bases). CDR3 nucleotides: TGCGCCAGCAGCCCCCTGGGGGACTTAAACATTCAGTACTTC. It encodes CASSPLGDLNIQYF.